Shown below are 8 T cell receptor beta chains from a single sample sequenced in a study of post-analysis software for immune sequencing data. Study-level results: Relative to controls, patients had 4 or 5 TRBV segments at higher frequency, with TRBV5-6, TRBV5-1 and TRBV20-1 among these.

These TCRs are of unknown antigen specificity. TCR beta cDNA libraries included unique molecular identifiers. TCRdb re-analysed the PCR reads in MiXCR, keeping a single row per CDR3 protein. The profile covers approximately 660,000 distinct CDR3 sequences, with over 45% appearing a single time and about 11% taken by the ten largest. The sequenced sample was blood. Receptors originate from a girl aged 2-15 years with multiple sclerosis.

This sequence joins TRBV20-1 and TRBJ2-1; TRBD2 matches at 9 bases. Trimming removed 3 bases from V and 5 bases from J; junction bases left unmatched: 11. The CDR3 length is 16 residues. Per germline, CDR1 DFQATT and CDR2 SNEGSKA (reference sequence). CDR3 coding DNA: TGCAGTGCTAGCCAACGAGGGCTAGCGGGGCACAATGAGCAGTTCTTC. The encoded protein is CSASQRGLAGHNEQFF.

This clonotype was seen only a few times. This chain uses TRBV5-6 with TRBJ2-1; TRBD1 agrees at 9 bases. Germline CDR1 and CDR2: SGHDT and YYEEEE. V lost 2 bases to trimming and J lost 7 bases; unmatched junction nucleotides: 10. This CDR3 comprises 16 residues. The CDR3 DNA sequence: TGTGCCAGCAGCTTTCCGGGACAGGGAAGTGTAAATGAGCAGTTCTTC. Translation gives CASSFPGQGSVNEQFF.

DNA for the CDR3: TGCGCCAGCAGCTTCCAGAGGGATGAGCAGTTCTTC. Its translation: CASSFQRDEQFF. The chain carries TRBV5-1 and TRBJ2-1, with TRBD2 as a possible D gene (5 bases). Trimming pared 2 bases from V and 8 bases from J, leaving 8 bases between. The CDR3 loop spans 12 amino acids. Germline V gene sequence: CDR1 SGHRS, CDR2 YFSETQ.

The rearrangement uses TRBV5-1 and TRBJ2-6; unclear D gene. Germline CDR1 is SGHRS and CDR2 is YFSETQ. This CDR3 is 15 amino acids long. Trimming left V 3 bases short and J 2 bases short, with 9 bases between. The CDR3 coding sequence is TGCGCCAGCAGCTCCCCAATTCCTGGGGCCAACGTCCTGACTTTC. It translates to CASSSPIPGANVLTF.

The chain combines TRBV5-5 with TRBJ1-2; D is unclear. The germline V gene encodes CDR1 SGHKS and CDR2 YYEKEE (reference sequence). The V gene lost 1 base and the J gene lost 7 bases, with 14 bases spanning the gap. The CDR3 spans 14 residues. The CDR3 is CASSLLGEGGGYTF. The CDR3 DNA reads as TGTGCCAGCAGCTTGCTGGGAGAGGGAGGTGGCTACACCTTC.

The chain carries TRBV10-3 and TRBJ2-7; 7 nucleotides line up with TRBD1. From germline, CDR1 is ENHRY and CDR2 SYGVKD. V shed 11 bases, J shed 5 bases, and the junction held 9 bases outside the gene matches. This CDR3 contains 12 residues. This CDR3 reads CAGRDSGDEQYF. CDR3 nucleotide sequence: TGTGCCGGTCGGGACAGTGGCGACGAGCAGTACTTC.

The chain couples TRBV6-4 to TRBJ1-2; D is ambiguous. Germline V gives CDR1 MRHNA, CDR2 SNTAGT. The CDR3 extends over 13 amino acids. The germline V and J ends were trimmed by 4 bases and 7 bases, with 13 bases remaining between them. The CDR3 loop is CASSAPGSSGYTF. Written as DNA, the CDR3 is TGTGCCAGCAGTGCCCCGGGCAGCTCTGGCTACACCTTC.

The CDR3 reads CASSFSGTQYF. Written as DNA, the CDR3 is TGTGCCAGCAGTTTTTCCGGGACTCAGTACTTC. J is TRBJ2-5 and V is TRBV12-3 or TRBV12-4, with D possibly matching TRBD2 (6 bases). V shed 3 bases and J shed 11 bases, with 10 bases lying between them. The length of the CDR3 is 11 residues.